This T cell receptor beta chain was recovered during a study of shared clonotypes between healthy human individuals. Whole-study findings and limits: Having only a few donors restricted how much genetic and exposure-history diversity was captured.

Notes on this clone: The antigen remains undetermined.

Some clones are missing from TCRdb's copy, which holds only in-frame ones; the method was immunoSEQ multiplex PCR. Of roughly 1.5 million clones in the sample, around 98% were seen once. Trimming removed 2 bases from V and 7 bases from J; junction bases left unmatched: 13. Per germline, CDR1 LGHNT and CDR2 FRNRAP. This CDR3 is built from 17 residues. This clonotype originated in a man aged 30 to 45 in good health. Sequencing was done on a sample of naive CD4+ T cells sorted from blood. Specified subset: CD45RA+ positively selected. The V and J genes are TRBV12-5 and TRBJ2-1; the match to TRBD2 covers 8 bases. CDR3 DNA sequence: TGTGCTAGTGGTTTGCGCCCCCTTACTAGCGGCCCTAATGAGCAGTTCTTC. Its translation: CASGLRPLTSGPNEQFF.